These 5 T cell receptor beta chains share one sample of origin, sequenced in a study of cytomegalovirus exposure and HLA in healthy donors (dated 2017 in TCRdb). The library was produced with the immunoSEQ multiplex PCR assay. For the multiplex PCR, a mixture combining 60 forward primers for TCR Vbeta segments and 13 reverse primers for TCR Jbeta segments was used. The immuneACCESS repertoire file appears here via TCRdb, limited to in-frame rearrangements. These files lack a portion of the clones; in checked studies, under half of the deficit traces to unresolved V genes, and the cause of the others is not known. This sample comprises tens of thousands of clones, 65% to 85% of them detected only once. About 1.2% of the sample comes from the top ten. Sequencing used PBMCs. These receptor sequences come from a girl aged 2 to 9 in good health and CMV-seropositive.

This clone was observed a single time. V and J are TRBV6-5 and TRBJ1-1; D is unresolved. CDR3 size: 13 residues. V was clipped by 5 bases and J by 1 base, with 8 bases between them. Per germline, CDR1 MNHEY and CDR2 SVGAGI. The CDR3 region has the DNA TGTGCCAGCAGTACTATATCGAACACTGAAGCTTTCTTT. This translates into CASSTISNTEAFF.

This chain connects TRBV6-5 to TRBJ2-5, with a weak D call TRBD1 (5 bases). CDR1 and CDR2 from the germline V gene are MNHEY and SVGAGI. Trimming left V 5 bases short and J 8 bases short, with 15 bases between. The CDR3 is 13 residues long. The CDR3 sequence: CASSTGSGSTQYF. The CDR3 DNA is TGTGCCAGCAGTACAGGATCTGGGTCAACCCAGTACTTC.

The chain recombines TRBV27 with TRBJ2-5; 8 bases are shared with TRBD2. From germline, CDR1 is MNHEY and CDR2 SMNVEV (reference sequence). Germline trimming cut 8 bases from V and 5 bases from J; bases unmatched to any gene: 13. The CDR3 is 15 amino acids. The CDR3 coding sequence is TGTGCCAGCCGGGAGGGTAAGCGGGGCTGGGAGACCCAGTACTTC. It is translated as CASREGKRGWETQYF.

The rearrangement links TRBV7-9 to TRBJ2-7; TRBD1 is a possible D gene (5 bases). V lost 3 bases and J lost 2, with 8 bases in between. There are 13 residues in the CDR3. The germline V gene encodes CDR1 SEHNR and CDR2 FQNEAQ (reference sequence). In DNA form, the CDR3 reads TGTGCCAGCAGCTTCGACAGAACCTACGAGCAGTACTTC. This gives the protein CASSFDRTYEQYF.

The rearrangement joins TRBV6-1 to TRBJ1-4; TRBD1 is a possible D gene (5 bases). Looked up from germline, CDR1 is MNHNS and CDR2 is SASEGT. The CDR3 totals 16 residues. V was clipped by 0 bases and J by 6 bases, with 14 bases between them. Written as DNA, the CDR3 is TGTGCCAGCAGTGAAGCGCCGGGTAGGGGCGATGAAAAACTGTTTTTT. Translation: CASSEAPGRGDEKLFF.